This T cell receptor beta chain originates from a study of cytomegalovirus exposure and HLA in healthy donors. This PCR relied on a set of 60 Vbeta primers and 13 Jbeta primers. TCRdb's table, derived via immunoSEQ multiplex PCR, lists solely in-frame clones and lacks some. Of 200,000 to 250,000 clones listed, 70% were seen once; the top ten hold about 3%. V lost 4 bases, J lost 1 base, and 7 bases lay in between. This CDR3 is built from 13 residues. The V gene's germline CDR1 is MRHNA and CDR2 SNTAGT. General study results and limits: What was likely a sequencing artifact was a cluster of highly shared sequence variants. Segments of the TCR beta V type were, in most cases, productive about 90% or about 30% of the time in an earlier analysis. The study put under 200 TCR beta chains on its list as cytomegalovirus-associated.

This clone was recorded a few times. Its antigen is not known. The J gene is TRBJ1-1, the V gene TRBV6-4; D gene ambiguous. The origin of this receptor is a man between 35 and 55 years old in good health and CMV-seropositive. The sample consisted of PBMCs. The CDR3 reads CASSAQWNTEAFF. CDR3 nucleotides: TGTGCCAGCAGTGCCCAATGGAACACTGAAGCTTTCTTT.